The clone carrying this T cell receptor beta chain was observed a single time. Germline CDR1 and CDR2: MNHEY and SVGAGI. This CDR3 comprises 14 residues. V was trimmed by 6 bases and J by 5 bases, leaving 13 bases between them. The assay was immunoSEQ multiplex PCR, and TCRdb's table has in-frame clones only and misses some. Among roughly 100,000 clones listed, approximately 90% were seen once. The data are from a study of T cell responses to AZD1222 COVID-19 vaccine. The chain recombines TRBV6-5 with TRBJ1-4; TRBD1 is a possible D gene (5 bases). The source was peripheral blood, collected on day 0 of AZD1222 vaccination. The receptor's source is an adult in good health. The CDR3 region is CASSQGTLNEKLFF. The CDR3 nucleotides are TGTGCCAGCAGCCAAGGGACCCTAAATGAAAAACTGTTTTTT.